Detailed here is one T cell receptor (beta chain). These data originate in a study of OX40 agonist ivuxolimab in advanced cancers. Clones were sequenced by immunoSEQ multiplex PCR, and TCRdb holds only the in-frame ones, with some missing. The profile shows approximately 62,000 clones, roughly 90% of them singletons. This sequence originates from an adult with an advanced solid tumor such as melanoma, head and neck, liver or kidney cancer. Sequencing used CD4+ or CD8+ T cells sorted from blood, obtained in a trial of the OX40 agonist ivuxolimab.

This CDR3 is CASSPGAANYGYTF. CDR3 nucleotides: TGTGCCAGCAGCCCCGGGGCGGCTAACTATGGCTACACCTTC. This chain connects TRBV9 to TRBJ1-2, with TRBD1 as a possible D gene (5 bases). Trimming pared 4 bases from V and 0 bases from J, leaving 10 bases between. Germline V lookup: CDR1 SGDLS, CDR2 YYNGEE. The CDR3 is made up of 14 amino acids.